This entry lists 27 T cell receptor beta chains sequenced from one sample in a study of blood T cells in healthy people across ages. Sample-barcoded 5' priming and a J-beta primer mix drove a second PCR of about 6 to 12 cycles. TCRdb reprocessed the 5' RACE reads with MiXCR, giving one entry per CDR3 protein. Counted here are about 640,000 distinct CDR3 sequences, around 31% occurring once; the ten biggest clones make up approximately 15%. Sequencing was performed on blood. The receptor set was obtained from a woman older than 75 in good health.

In the case of this clonotype: A much larger clone lies a single base off, so this may be a read error. The gene calls are TRBV30 and TRBJ2-1; D not certain. Gene TRBJ2-7 matches the end of the DNA better, so the J call may be wrong. The CDR3 covers 13 residues. From germline, CDR1 is GTSNPN and CDR2 SVGIG (reference sequence). The CDR3 nucleotides are TGTGCCTGGAGCATTAGCAACTACAATGAGCAGTACTTC. This gives the protein CAWSISNYNEQYF.

This clonotype showed up many times. The chain is built from TRBV4-2 and TRBJ2-7; D might be TRBD2 (6 bases). Trimming stripped 0 bases from V and 0 bases from J, with 12 bases between. Germline values: CDR1 LGHNA, CDR2 YNFKEQ. The CDR3 is 16 residues long. As DNA, the CDR3 is TGTGCCAGCAGCCAAGAGGGACGGGGGAGCTCCTACGAGCAGTACTTC. Its translation is CASSQEGRGSSYEQYF.

On this clonotype: It may be a read error: a sequence one base away is much more abundant. This sequence joins TRBV29-1 and TRBJ1-2, with D possibly matching TRBD1 (6 bases). Germline CDR1 reads SQVTM; CDR2 reads ANQGSEA. The CDR3 is 12 residues long. V gave up 6 bases and J gave up 4 bases, with 12 bases separating them. CDR3 loop: CSVATGGYGYTF. The CDR3 bases are TGCAGCGTGGCGACAGGAGGCTATGGCTACACCTTC.

Worth noting for this clonotype: A much larger clone differs from this one at a single base, so this may be a read error. The chain couples TRBV6-6 to TRBJ2-1; D not resolved. Trimming left V 7 bases short and J 6 bases short, with 13 bases between. Germline lookup yields CDR1 MNHNY and CDR2 SVGAGI (reference sequence). This CDR3 is built from 13 residues. CDR3 in DNA: TGTGCCAGCACCACAACTAATTGCAATGAGCAGTTCTTC. It codes for CASTTTNCNEQFF.

This clonotype has at least ten counts. This sequence may be a read error, since a much larger clone differs from it by one base. V gene TRBV29-1 combines with J gene TRBJ2-1; D remains ambiguous. The end of the DNA aligns better with TRBJ2-7, so the J call may be wrong. This CDR3 has 15 residues. Germline V gives CDR1 SQVTM, CDR2 ANQGSEA. Written as DNA, the CDR3 is TGCAGCGTTGGAGGTTTACCGAGCTCCTACAATGAGCAGTACTTC. Translating gives CSVGGLPSSYNEQYF.

This clonotype was seen ten or more times. The genes are TRBV6-5 and TRBJ1-5; 10 bases fit TRBD1. Trimming cost V 6 bases and J 1 base; bases outside gene matches: 6. Germline V lookup: CDR1 MNHEY, CDR2 SVGAGI. The CDR3 spans 16 residues. CDR3 sequence (DNA): TGTGCCAGCAGACCCCTGGACAGGGGGAGCAATCAGCCCCAGCATTTT. It encodes CASRPLDRGSNQPQHF.

Turning to this clonotype: At one of its ends the junction is not consistent with the germline gene, which may arise from a read error. The rearrangement joins TRBV30 to TRBJ2-1; 10 nucleotides agree with TRBD2. The CDR3 sequence is 15 residues long. Germline loops: CDR1 GTSNPN, CDR2 SVGIG (reference sequence). Written as DNA, the CDR3 is TGTGCCAGGAGTGTTAGCGGGGGGTTCTACAATGAGCAGTTCTTC. Translated: CARSVSGGFYNEQFF.

This clonotype was counted a few times. This chain uses TRBV7-2 with TRBJ1-1, with D maybe TRBD1 (6 bases). Trimming took off 7 bases at V and 0 bases at J, with 12 bases between the two ends. This CDR3 comprises 14 residues. Per germline, CDR1 SGHTA and CDR2 FQGNSA. The CDR3 region is CASTAWDMNTEAFF. In DNA form, the CDR3 reads TGTGCCAGCACCGCCTGGGACATGAACACTGAAGCTTTCTTT.

Details on this clonotype: This may be a read error: a much more frequent sequence differs by one nucleotide. The V gene is TRBV5-1, the J gene TRBJ2-3; 8 bases agree with TRBD1. V shed 4 bases, J shed 4 bases, and the junction held 8 bases outside the gene matches. The CDR3 contains 15 residues. Germline lookup yields CDR1 SGHRS and CDR2 YFSETQ. DNA of the CDR3: TGCGCCAGCAGCCGCAGGGGGCAAAGGGCAGATACGCAGTATTTT. This gives the protein CASSRRGQRADTQYF.

This clonotype was found a few times. The V and J genes are TRBV18 and TRBJ1-1; D might be TRBD1 (6 bases). CDR1 KGHSH and CDR2 LQKENI come from the germline V gene. The CDR3 length is 16 residues. Trimming cost V 3 bases and J 0 bases, with 14 bases left between them. The CDR3 loop is CASSPGTRTLNTEAFF. The DNA of the CDR3 is TGTGCCAGCTCACCCGGGACAAGAACTCTGAACACTGAAGCTTTCTTT.

This clonotype has at least ten counts. V gene TRBV5-1 combines with J gene TRBJ2-7; 9 bases map to TRBD1. This CDR3 comprises 12 residues. Germline V gives CDR1 SGHRS, CDR2 YFSETQ. V lost 0 bases and J lost 8; bases outside the gene matches: 0. CDR3 amino acids: CASSLDRGQQYF. CDR3 bases: TGCGCCAGCAGCTTGGACAGGGGGCAGCAGTACTTC.

With respect to this clonotype: A much larger clone differs by one base, so this may be a read error. This chain links TRBV12-3 or TRBV12-4 with TRBJ2-5; D may be TRBD1 (6 bases). V lost 6 bases, J lost 13 bases, and 18 bases lay in between. The CDR3 covers 12 residues. The CDR3, as DNA: TGTGCCAGCAGCAGGACCGGACAGAGTCGGTACTTC. It yields the protein CASSRTGQSRYF.

The J gene is TRBJ2-3, the V gene TRBV24-1; no clear D. Germline V lookup: CDR1 KGHDR, CDR2 SFDVKD. The CDR3 runs 11 residues. The V gene lost 9 bases and the J gene lost 4 bases, with 7 bases spanning the gap. The CDR3 loop is CATGVADTQYF. CDR3 DNA: TGTGCCACCGGGGTGGCAGATACGCAGTATTTT.

This clonotype was counted once. The CDR3 coding sequence is TGCAGTGCTCCGGGGGGAGGGCCCTACTCCTACGAGCAGTACTTC. Protein product: CSAPGGGPYSYEQYF. The V gene is TRBV20-1, the J gene TRBJ2-7, with 7 bases fitting TRBD2. Germline-derived CDR1 and CDR2 are DFQATT and SNEGSKA (reference sequence). Trimming cost V 5 bases and J 0 bases; bases outside gene matches: 10. This CDR3 region has 15 residues.

In its sample, this clonotype was seen many times. V is TRBV20-1 and J is TRBJ2-3; 9 bases line up with TRBD2. Germline V CDR1 and CDR2: DFQATT, SNEGSKA (reference sequence). The CDR3 contains 19 residues. J was trimmed by 0 bases and V by 4 bases; bases with no gene match: 17. CDR3 in amino acids: CSATPFEGGGALSTDTQYF. In nucleotides, the CDR3 is TGCAGTGCTACCCCGTTTGAGGGCGGGGGGGCCTTAAGCACAGATACGCAGTATTTT.

Comment on this clonotype: Possible read error: a much larger clone is one base away. V is TRBV20-1 and J is TRBJ2-3; 9 bases line up with TRBD2. V dropped 5 bases and J dropped 2; count of bases not matched to a gene: 8. Germline CDR1 reads DFQATT; CDR2 reads SNEGSKA (reference sequence). The CDR3 length is 15 residues. CDR3: CSAPRLAAVTDTQYF. The CDR3 nucleotides read TGCAGTGCTCCACGACTAGCGGCGGTCACAGATACGCAGTATTTT.

This clonotype appeared many times. V usage is TRBV27 and J usage is TRBJ2-7, with a tentative D call TRBD1 (5 bases). The length of the CDR3 is 15 residues. The V gene's germline CDR1 is MNHEY and CDR2 SMNVEV (reference sequence). The V and J ends lost 2 bases and 5 bases respectively, with 16 bases between them. CDR3: CASSLPTSGFDEQYF. CDR3 DNA: TGTGCCAGCAGTTTACCGACTTCAGGGTTCGACGAGCAGTACTTC.

The chain employs TRBV4-3 and TRBJ1-3, with D unresolved. Per germline, CDR1 LGHNA and CDR2 YSLEER. The CDR3 extends over 15 amino acids. Trimming shortened V by 0 bases and J by 0 bases, and 6 bases separated the two germline ends. The CDR3 nucleotides read TGCGCCAGCAGCCAAGATAAAGGCTCTGGAAACACCATATATTTT. The encoded protein is CASSQDKGSGNTIYF.

The chain recombines TRBV20-1 with TRBJ2-3; D remains unclear. This CDR3 has 10 amino acids. Deletions cut 5 bases from V and 6 bases from J, with 6 bases between. CDR1 and CDR2 (germline): DFQATT, SNEGSKA (reference sequence). The chain's CDR3 is CSAALDTQYF. In DNA, the CDR3 is TGCAGTGCTGCGCTGGATACGCAGTATTTT.

This clonotype was observed many times. V is TRBV28 and J is TRBJ2-4; D is possibly TRBD1 or TRBD2 (6 bases each). The germline CDR1 and CDR2 sequences are MDHEN and SYDVKM. Between the trimmed V and J ends, which lost 4 bases and 2 bases, there was a span of 15 bases. The CDR3 consists of 16 residues. CDR3 amino acids: CASSSEGGIPKNIQYF. The CDR3 DNA follows: TGTGCCAGCAGTTCCGAAGGGGGGATACCCAAAAACATTCAGTACTTC.

The sample holds many counts of this clonotype. This CDR3 reads CARLTVSEQYF. CDR3 in DNA: TGTGCCAGGTTGACAGTATCCGAGCAGTACTTC. The J gene is TRBJ2-7, the V gene TRBV6-4, with D possibly TRBD1 on 5 matching bases. Germline CDR1 reads MRHNA; CDR2 reads SNTAGT. This CDR3 has 11 residues. Between the trimmed V and J ends, which lost 9 bases and 6 bases, there was a span of 12 bases.

Of note for this clonotype: A read error is possible here, since a much larger clone lies one base away. V gene TRBV9 combines with J gene TRBJ2-1; 11 bases are a match to TRBD2. This CDR3 has 14 amino acids. CDR1 and CDR2 from the germline V gene are SGDLS and YYNGEE. DNA of the CDR3: TGTACCAGCAGCGAAATAGCGGGGGGGCCGGATTGGTTCTTC. It yields the protein CTSSEIAGGPDWFF.

V usage is TRBV5-1 and J usage is TRBJ2-3, with D unresolved. The germline V gene encodes CDR1 SGHRS and CDR2 YFSETQ. The CDR3 spans 14 residues. V lost 0 bases to trimming and J lost 6 bases, with 11 bases between them. The CDR3, as DNA: TGCGCCAGCAGCTTGGTGCCAAAAAGGGATACGCAGTATTTT. Its protein is CASSLVPKRDTQYF.

The chain employs TRBV30 and TRBJ1-1; tentative D call: TRBD1 (5 bases). CDR1 GTSNPN and CDR2 SVGIG come from the germline V gene (reference sequence). This CDR3 spans 14 amino acids. V lost 4 bases and J lost 4, with 16 bases in between. In nucleotides, the CDR3 is TGTGCCTGGATAAACAGGCGGTGGGGCACTGAAGCTTTCTTT. This codes for CAWINRRWGTEAFF.

The sample holds many counts of this clonotype. The V gene is TRBV7-3, the J gene TRBJ1-1; 9 nucleotides line up with TRBD1. V dropped 3 bases and J dropped 1; count of bases not matched to a gene: 0. Germline-derived CDR1 and CDR2 are SGHTA and FQGTGA. This CDR3 is built from 14 residues. This CDR3 reads CASSLGQGNTEAFF. The CDR3 DNA is TGTGCCAGCAGCTTGGGACAGGGGAACACTGAAGCTTTCTTT.

This clonotype showed up many times. The DNA for the CDR3 is TGTGCCAGCAGCTCAAGGGACAGGGAAGCCGGGGAGCTGTTTTTT. It specifies CASSSRDREAGELFF. The chain combines TRBV7-6 with TRBJ2-2; 9 bases map to TRBD1. Germline loops: CDR1 SGHVS, CDR2 FNYEAQ. Germline trimming cut 4 bases from V and 6 bases from J; bases unmatched to any gene: 6. The CDR3 spans 15 residues. The full variable domain, with the rest looked up from reference TRBV7-6 and TRBJ2-2, is GAGVSQSPRYKVTKRGQDVALRCDPISGHVSLYWYRQALGQGPEFLTYFNYEAQQDKSGLPNDRFSAERPEGSISTLTIQRTEQRDSAMYRCASSSRDREAGELFFGEGSRLTVL.

This clonotype appeared a few times. It may be a read error: a sequence one base away is much more abundant. The chain uses TRBV6-5 and TRBJ2-7; the match to TRBD1 covers 11 bases. The CDR3 has 15 residues. Germline V gene sequence: CDR1 MNHEY, CDR2 SVGAGI. In DNA form, the CDR3 reads TGTACCAGCACCTCTTGGGGACAGGGGGCCTACGAGCAGTACTTC. Translation: CTSTSWGQGAYEQYF.